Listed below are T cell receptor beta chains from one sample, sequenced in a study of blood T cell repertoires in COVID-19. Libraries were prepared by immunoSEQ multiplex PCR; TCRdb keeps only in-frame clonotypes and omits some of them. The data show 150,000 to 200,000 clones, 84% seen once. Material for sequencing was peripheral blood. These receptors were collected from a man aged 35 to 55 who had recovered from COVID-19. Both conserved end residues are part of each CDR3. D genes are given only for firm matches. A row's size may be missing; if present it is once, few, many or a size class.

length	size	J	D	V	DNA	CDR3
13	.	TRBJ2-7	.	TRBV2	TGTGCCAGCAGCGCGGACATCACCTACGAGCAGTACTTC	CASSADITYEQYF
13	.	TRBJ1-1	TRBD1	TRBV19	TGTGCCAGTAGCGGACAGGTGAACACTGAAGCTTTCTTT	CASSGQVNTEAFF
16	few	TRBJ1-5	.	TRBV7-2	TGTGCCAGCAGCTTAGTCCCCAGGGGTCTTAATCAGCCCCAGCATTTT	CASSLVPRGLNQPQHF
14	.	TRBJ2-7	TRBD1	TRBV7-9	TGTGCCAGCAGCCCCGGGACAGGGGCCTACGAGCAGTACTTC	CASSPGTGAYEQYF
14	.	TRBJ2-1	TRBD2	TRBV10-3	TGTGCCATCCTAGAGGCGGGGGGGCAACATGAGCAGTTCTTC	CAILEAGGQHEQFF
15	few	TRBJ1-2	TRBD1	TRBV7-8	TGTGCCAGCAGCCCGCGACAGGGTGCGATGGGCGGCTACACCTTC	CASSPRQGAMGGYTF
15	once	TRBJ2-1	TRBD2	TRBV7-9	TGTGCCAGCAGCGCACTAGCGGGAGTCTCCAATGAGCAGTTCTTC	CASSALAGVSNEQFF
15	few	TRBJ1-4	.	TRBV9	TGTGCCAGCAGCTCCCAGACAGGTCGGAGCGAAAAACTGTTTTTT	CASSSQTGRSEKLFF
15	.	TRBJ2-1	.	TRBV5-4	TGTGCCAGCAGCCAGGGGGGCAGCTCCTACAATGAGCAGTTCTTC	CASSQGGSSYNEQFF
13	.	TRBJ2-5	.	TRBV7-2	TGTGCCAGCAGCCGCGGCCCGGAAGAGACCCAGTACTTC	CASSRGPEETQYF
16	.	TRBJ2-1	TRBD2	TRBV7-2	TGTGCCAGCAGCACATCCGGGACTAGCGACCTCTATGAGCAGTTCTTC	CASSTSGTSDLYEQFF
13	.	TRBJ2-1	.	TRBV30	TGTGCCTGGAGTCCGACTGTGGCCAATGAGCAGTTCTTC	CAWSPTVANEQFF
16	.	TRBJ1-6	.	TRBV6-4	TGTGCCAGCAGTGACTCGACGGGGGTGGGAAATTCACCCCTCCACTTT	CASSDSTGVGNSPLHF
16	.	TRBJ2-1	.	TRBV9	TGTGCCAGCAGCGCCCGACCTAGGGGCTCCTACAATGAGCAGTTCTTC	CASSARPRGSYNEQFF
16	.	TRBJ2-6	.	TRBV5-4	TGTGCCAGCAGCGCGAAGGCCCAGGCTGGGGCCAACGTCCTGACTTTC	CASSAKAQAGANVLTF
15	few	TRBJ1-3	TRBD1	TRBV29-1	TGCAGCGCAACCTTCCCGACAGGGACTGGAAACACCATATATTTT	CSATFPTGTGNTIYF
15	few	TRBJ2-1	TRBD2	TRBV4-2	TGTGCCAGCAGCGCCCGACTAGCGGGCCCAACAGGGCAGTTCTTC	CASSARLAGPTGQFF
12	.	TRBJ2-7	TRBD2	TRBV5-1	TGCGCCAGCAGCCCTAGCGGGAAGGAGCAGTACTTC	CASSPSGKEQYF
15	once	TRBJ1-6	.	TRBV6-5	TGTGCCAGCAGGACGCAGGGCTCAAGCAATTCACCCCTCCACTTT	CASRTQGSSNSPLHF
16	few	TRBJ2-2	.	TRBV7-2	TGTGCCAGCAGCTTACTGGGGACATACAACACCGGGGAGCTGTTTTTT	CASSLLGTYNTGELFF
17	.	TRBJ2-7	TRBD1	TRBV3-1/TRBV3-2	TGTGCCAGCAGCCAGACAGGGTTTAGTAGCCCCCTCTACGAGCAGTACTTC	CASSQTGFSSPLYEQYF
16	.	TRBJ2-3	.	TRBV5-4	TGTGCCAGCACCCAGATGGGGCGTGGGCCCACAGATACGCAGTATTTT	CASTQMGRGPTDTQYF
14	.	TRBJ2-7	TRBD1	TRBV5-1	TGCGCCAGCAGCTTGCCCAGACAGGGTAGTGAGCAGTACTTC	CASSLPRQGSEQYF
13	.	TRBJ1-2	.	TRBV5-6	TGTGCCAGCAGCCCAGGGATGGAGGGTGGCTACACCTTC	CASSPGMEGGYTF
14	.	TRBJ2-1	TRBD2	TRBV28	TGTGCCAGCAGTTTAGCGGGAGACTACAATGAGCAGTTCTTC	CASSLAGDYNEQFF
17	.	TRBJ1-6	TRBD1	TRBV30	TGTGCCTGGGGGGATTACAGGGGTCTCCAGTATAATTCACCCCTCCACTTT	CAWGDYRGLQYNSPLHF
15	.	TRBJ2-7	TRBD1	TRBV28	TGTGCCAGCAGTTTAGACAGGGACCGTTTCGACGAGCAGTACTTC	CASSLDRDRFDEQYF
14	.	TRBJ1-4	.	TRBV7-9	TGTGCCAGCAGCTTATGGTCAGATCCTGAAAAACTGTTTTTT	CASSLWSDPEKLFF
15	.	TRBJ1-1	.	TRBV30	TGTGCCTGGAAGGGGAATGGTGTCATGAACACTGAAGCTTTCTTT	CAWKGNGVMNTEAFF
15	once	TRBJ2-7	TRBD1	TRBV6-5	TGTGCCAGCAGTTACCCCCGGACAGGGGTGAACGAGCAGTACTTC	CASSYPRTGVNEQYF
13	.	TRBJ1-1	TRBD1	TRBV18	TGTGCCAGCCTTAAGGGACAGATCGCTGAAGCTTTCTTT	CASLKGQIAEAFF
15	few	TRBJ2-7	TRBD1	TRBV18	TGTGCCAGCTCACCAGGGACAGGGCCAACCTACGAGCAGTACTTC	CASSPGTGPTYEQYF
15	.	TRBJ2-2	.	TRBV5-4	TGTGCCAGCAGCTTGGATCCAGGGAACACCGGGGAGCTGTTTTTT	CASSLDPGNTGELFF
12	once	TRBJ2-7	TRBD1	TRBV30	TGTGCCTGGGGCCCGACAGGGGACGAGCAGTACTTC	CAWGPTGDEQYF
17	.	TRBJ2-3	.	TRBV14	TGTGCCAGCAGCCAAAGGTTTTCAGGGCAGACCACAGATACGCAGTATTTT	CASSQRFSGQTTDTQYF
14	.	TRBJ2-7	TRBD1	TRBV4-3	TGCGCCAGCAGTCCCGGGACAGGGGCCTACGAGCAGTACTTC	CASSPGTGAYEQYF